This T cell receptor beta chain was captured in a study of cytomegalovirus exposure and HLA in healthy donors. Overall study findings and caveats: Approximately 18,000 TCR beta sequences were associated with HLA alleles at 0.05 false discovery rate in a later analysis.

Primers included in the PCR were 60 Vbeta and 13 Jbeta primers. The assay was immunoSEQ multiplex PCR, and TCRdb's table has in-frame clones only and misses some. The sample lists about 150,000 clones, roughly 80% occurring once. A note on this clone: Its target is not known.

The V end lost 4 bases, the J end lost 0 bases, and 10 bases lay between the germline ends. The CDR3 contains 15 residues. Germline V lookup: CDR1 LNHDA, CDR2 SQIVND (reference sequence). Sequenced sample: PBMCs. The sequence was obtained from a woman aged 40 to 50 in good health and CMV-seronegative. J is TRBJ1-5 and V is TRBV19, with no clear D. In DNA, the CDR3 is TGTGCCAGTAGTAGCCGGGGAAATAGCAATCAGCCCCAGCATTTT. Translating gives CASSSRGNSNQPQHF. The variable domain in full, completed from reference TRBV19 and TRBJ1-5, reads DGGITQSPKYLFRKEGQNVTLSCEQNLNHDAMYWYRQDPGQGLRLIYYSQIVNDFQKGDIAEGYSVSREKKESFPLTVTSAQKNPTAFYLCASSSRGNSNQPQHFGDGTRLSIL.